Below are 23 T cell receptor beta chains sequenced from a single sample in a study of blood T cell repertoires in COVID-19 (TCRdb year 2020). Library preparation used the immunoSEQ multiplex PCR assay. TCRdb stores this immuneACCESS table with in-frame sequences only. Part of the clones is absent; in the studies checked, under half of the shortfall reflects unresolved V genes, and no reason is known for the rest. In all, the sample holds roughly 31,000 clones, and 80% to 90% of those were seen once. The ten largest clones capture approximately 15% of the sample. Sequenced input: peripheral blood. All receptors come from a man of 80 years or more with acute or convalescent COVID-19.

The chain joins TRBV11-2 to TRBJ2-2; 8 nucleotides line up with TRBD2. CDR3 size: 15 residues. The germline CDR1 and CDR2 sequences are SGHAT and FQNNGV. V was pared by 1 base and J by 7 bases, with 5 bases of the junction left unmatched. CDR3 nucleotide sequence: TGTGCCAGCAGCTTAGTAGCGGGGACGGTCGGGGAGCTGTTTTTT. Its translation: CASSLVAGTVGELFF.

The chain has TRBV30 and TRBJ1-5, with a possible D match to TRBD1 (5 bases). The germline V and J ends were trimmed by 0 bases and 7 bases, with 13 bases remaining between them. CDR1 GTSNPN and CDR2 SVGIG come from the germline V gene (reference sequence). The length of the CDR3 is 14 residues. The CDR3 here is CAWSVRGFGQPQHF. Here the CDR3 DNA reads TGTGCCTGGAGTGTAAGGGGCTTCGGGCAGCCCCAGCATTTT.

The chain employs TRBV18 and TRBJ2-3, with unresolved D. Germline lookup yields CDR1 KGHSH and CDR2 LQKENI. V was pared by 2 bases and J by 1 base, with 10 bases between. The CDR3 consists of 15 residues. DNA for the CDR3: TGTGCCAGCTCACCATCTAGGAGCGGCACAGATACGCAGTATTTT. Encoded protein: CASSPSRSGTDTQYF.

This sequence joins TRBV5-4 and TRBJ2-3; 8 bases align to TRBD2. The CDR3 loop spans 15 amino acids. The germline V gene has CDR1 SGHNT and CDR2 YYREEE (reference sequence). V shed 0 bases and J 7 bases; nucleotides not matched to a gene: 7. CDR3 nucleotide sequence: TGTGCCAGCAGCTTGGGACAAGCGGGGGTAAATACGCAGTATTTT. Translated: CASSLGQAGVNTQYF.

V usage is TRBV18 and J usage is TRBJ1-1; no clear D. The CDR3 is 13 amino acids. V shed 3 bases and J shed 2 bases, with 7 bases lying between them. Germline V gives CDR1 KGHSH, CDR2 LQKENI. CDR3 protein: CASSPPLNTEAFF. CDR3 coding DNA: TGTGCCAGCTCACCTCCACTAAACACTGAAGCTTTCTTT.

The V call is TRBV6-2 or TRBV6-3, the J call TRBJ2-5; 7 nucleotides line up with TRBD1. CDR1 is MNHEY, CDR2 SVGEGT, per germline. V dropped 5 bases and J dropped 1; count of bases not matched to a gene: 16. The CDR3 is made up of 18 amino acids. The chain's CDR3 is CASSMLKGQEKFQETQYF. The CDR3 DNA reads as TGTGCCAGCAGTATGTTGAAAGGACAGGAGAAGTTCCAAGAGACCCAGTACTTC.

V is TRBV6-6 and J is TRBJ2-2, with TRBD2 matching 10 bases. This CDR3 has 17 amino acids. With 5 bases clipped from V and 6 bases from J, the junction kept 12 bases outside the gene matches. The germline V gene has CDR1 MNHNY and CDR2 SVGAGI (reference sequence). DNA for the CDR3: TGTGCCAGCAGTCGGACCTATAGCGGGGGGACGGCCGGGGAGCTGTTTTTT. Protein product: CASSRTYSGGTAGELFF.

This clone was found once. The rearrangement uses TRBV5-4 and TRBJ2-5; 11 bases map to TRBD2. Losses at the gene ends were 0 bases for V and 2 bases for J; bases not matched to a gene: 3. From germline, CDR1 is SGHNT and CDR2 YYREEE (reference sequence). This CDR3 has 16 residues. CDR3 sequence reads: CASSLATSGGQETQYF. The CDR3 bases are TGTGCCAGCAGCTTGGCAACTAGCGGGGGTCAAGAGACCCAGTACTTC.

This clone was recorded once. The chain carries TRBV11-2 and TRBJ2-1, with 10 bases that match TRBD1. Looked up from germline, CDR1 is SGHAT and CDR2 is FQNNGV. Trimming removed 5 bases from V and 5 bases from J; junction bases left unmatched: 6. The CDR3 runs to 15 residues. DNA of the CDR3: TGTGCCAGCAGCCTCGACAGGGGGCGTAACAATGAGCAGTTCTTC. Amino acids: CASSLDRGRNNEQFF.

The chain links TRBV27 to TRBJ1-2, with 7 positions matching TRBD1. The CDR3 loop spans 14 amino acids. The V gene end was trimmed by 5 bases and the J gene end by 7 bases; junction bases not matched to a gene: 10. The germline V gene has CDR1 MNHEY and CDR2 SMNVEV (reference sequence). The CDR3 bases are TGTGCCAGCAGTCCCGACAGGGATCCCTCTGGCTACACCTTC. Amino acids: CASSPDRDPSGYTF.

This sequence joins TRBV30 and TRBJ1-5; TRBD1 is a possible D gene (6 bases). Germline V lookup: CDR1 GTSNPN, CDR2 SVGIG (reference sequence). The CDR3 sequence is 14 residues long. V was cut by 3 bases and J by 3 bases, with 12 bases left in between. The chain's CDR3 is CAWRDSHLNQPQHF. The CDR3 DNA is TGTGCCTGGAGGGACAGTCACCTCAATCAGCCCCAGCATTTT.

This clone was observed a few times. This chain links TRBV30 with TRBJ1-5; TRBD1 matches 7 bases. The CDR3 is 15 residues long. CDR1 and CDR2 from the germline V gene are GTSNPN and SVGIG (reference sequence). After removal of 2 bases from V and 6 bases from J, the junction contained 10 bases not matched to a gene. The CDR3 here is CAWSKGRQGGQPQHF. In DNA, the CDR3 is TGTGCCTGGAGTAAGGGTAGACAGGGAGGTCAGCCCCAGCATTTT. The variable domain in full, completed from reference TRBV30 and TRBJ1-5, reads SQTIHQWPATLVQPVGSPLSLECTVEGTSNPNLYWYRQAAGRGLQLLFYSVGIGQISSEVPQNLSASRPQDRQFILSSKKLLLSDSGFYLCAWSKGRQGGQPQHFGDGTRLSIL.

The genes are TRBV7-2 and TRBJ2-2; 11 bases align to TRBD2. Germline lookup yields CDR1 SGHTA and CDR2 FQGNSA. V trimming: 5 bases; J trimming: 2 bases; junction bases outside the gene matches: 4. CDR3 length equals 16 residues. The CDR3 region has the DNA TGTGCCAGCAGCCCTGGACTAGCGGGCAACACCGGGGAGCTGTTTTTT. The encoded protein is CASSPGLAGNTGELFF.

The rearrangement uses TRBV1 and TRBJ2-5; the table names TRBD1, a call not compared with the DNA. TRBV1 is reported as a pseudogene. The CDR3 totals 16 residues. The CDR3 DNA follows: TGCACCAGCAGCCACCTGGGACAGGGGAGCCAAGAGACCCAGTACTTC. Residues: CTSSHLGQGSQETQYF.

The chain recombines TRBV3-1 (or the pseudogene TRBV3-2) with TRBJ2-2; 10 positions match TRBD2. The CDR3 is 15 amino acids. V gave up 6 bases and J gave up 7 bases; unmatched junction bases: 8. Germline V gene sequence: CDR1 LGHDT, CDR2 YNNKEL (reference sequence). In nucleotides, the CDR3 is TGTGCCAGCAGTTCTAGCGGGGGAGACGGCGGGGAGCTGTTTTTT. It yields the protein CASSSSGGDGGELFF.

The gene calls are TRBV7-9 and TRBJ1-1; maybe TRBD1 (6 bases). CDR3 size: 12 residues. V was clipped by 5 bases and J by 10 bases, with 14 bases between them. The germline CDR1 and CDR2 sequences are SEHNR and FQNEAQ (reference sequence). CDR3 sequence (DNA): TGTGCCAGCAGCCTGACAGGCGGAGGAGCTTTCTTT. It codes for CASSLTGGGAFF.

The rearrangement links TRBV7-9 to TRBJ2-7; 9 bases align to TRBD1. Germline V lookup: CDR1 SEHNR, CDR2 FQNEAQ (reference sequence). V was clipped by 4 bases and J by 3 bases; unmatched bases: 4. CDR3 length: 14 amino acids. The CDR3 sequence is CASSWGQGFYEQYF. The CDR3 nucleotides are TGTGCCAGCAGCTGGGGACAGGGATTCTACGAGCAGTACTTC.

The chain couples TRBV27 to TRBJ2-7; 8 bases match TRBD1. J lost 0 bases, V lost 8 bases, and 12 bases had no gene match. Germline values: CDR1 MNHEY, CDR2 SMNVEV (reference sequence). The CDR3 totals 16 residues. DNA of the CDR3: TGTGCCAGCGCCCCGAGGGGGACAGGTGTCTCCTACGAGCAGTACTTC. This sequence encodes CASAPRGTGVSYEQYF.

The V gene is TRBV19, the J gene TRBJ1-5; D might be TRBD1 (5 bases). In germline, CDR1 is LNHDA, CDR2 SQIVND (reference sequence). V was shortened by 5 bases and J by 0 bases, with 23 bases between the two germline ends. The CDR3 covers 19 residues. The CDR3 protein is CASSLTAPSLLYSNQPQHF. CDR3 DNA: TGTGCCAGTAGTCTGACAGCGCCCAGCCTTTTATATAGCAATCAGCCCCAGCATTTT. Full variable domain (remainder filled in from reference TRBV19 and TRBJ1-5): DGGITQSPKYLFRKEGQNVTLSCEQNLNHDAMYWYRQDPGQGLRLIYYSQIVNDFQKGDIAEGYSVSREKKESFPLTVTSAQKNPTAFYLCASSLTAPSLLYSNQPQHFGDGTRLSIL.

Comments on this clone: Additional DNA sequences in this sample encode the identical CDR3. The CDR3: CASSPRTGPTEAFF. The CDR3 bases are TGCGCCAGCAGCCCGAGGACAGGGCCCACTGAAGCTTTCTTT. The chain combines TRBV5-1 with TRBJ1-1, with 8 bases lining up with TRBD1. CDR1 is SGHRS, CDR2 YFSETQ, per germline. The trim removed 4 bases at V and 4 bases at J, leaving 6 bases unmatched. CDR3 length equals 14 residues.

The chain joins TRBV6-5 to TRBJ2-5, with D uncertain. The CDR3 length is 14 residues. V lost 7 bases to trimming and J lost 1 base, with 13 bases between them. Germline V gives CDR1 MNHEY, CDR2 SVGAGI. In nucleotides, the CDR3 is TGTGCCAGCACTGTAAAAAAGCGCCAAGAGACCCAGTACTTC. It is translated as CASTVKKRQETQYF.

The chain uses TRBV9 and TRBJ1-6; TRBD1 matches 7 bases. CDR3 size: 15 residues. J gave up 8 bases and V 1 base, and 6 bases lay outside the gene matches. Per the germline V gene, CDR1 is SGDLS and CDR2 is YYNGEE. This chain's CDR3 is CASSVSIGGDSPLHF. The CDR3 DNA follows: TGTGCCAGCAGCGTATCGATAGGGGGCGATTCACCCCTCCACTTT. The full variable domain, rest sourced from reference TRBV9 and TRBJ1-6, is DSGVTQTPKHLITATGQRVTLRCSPRSGDLSVYWYQQSLDQGLQFLIQYYNGEERAKGNILERFSAQQFPDLHSELNLSSLELGDSALYFCASSVSIGGDSPLHFGNGTRLTVT.

This clone was picked up one time. The J gene is TRBJ2-7, the V gene TRBV29-1; a weak D match, TRBD2 (5 bases). The CDR3 has 13 amino acids. V was pared by 1 base and J by 3 bases, with 10 bases between. CDR1 and CDR2 (germline): SQVTM, ANQGSEA. The CDR3 nucleotides are TGCAGCGTTGAAGCTCCGGGGTACTACGAGCAGTACTTC. This sequence encodes CSVEAPGYYEQYF.